This T cell receptor beta chain comes out of a study of blood T cells in healthy people across ages. A sample-barcoded 5' primer and a J-beta primer mix were used in a second PCR of roughly 7 to 11 cycles. TCRdb recomputed calls from the 5' RACE reads with MiXCR, one row per CDR3 protein. This sample yields 780,000 or so distinct CDR3 sequences, of which 50% to 65% are seen a single time; roughly two fifths belongs to the top ten. The study's findings and limits: Donor CMV status was unknown, possibly confounding expanded clonotype changes. Older individuals had lower TCR beta diversity per million T cells (the decline was roughly linear).

Those donating, healthy Caucasian individuals from Russia, were aged about 6 to 100. Each donor's blood draw was approximately 10 milliliters of peripheral blood. The germline V gene encodes CDR1 SNHLY and CDR2 FYNNEI. This CDR3 has 14 residues. V was cut by 8 bases and J by 1 base, with 12 bases left in between. As concerns this clonotype: Its antigen is not known.

The source is a man aged 80 or over in good health. Sequencing used blood. The chain combines TRBV2 with TRBJ1-5, with a weak D call TRBD1 (6 bases). DNA of the CDR3: TGTGCCAGCGATTGGACAGAAAGCAATCAGCCCCAGCATTTT. The encoded protein is CASDWTESNQPQHF.